This is a list of T cell receptor beta chains from one sample in a study of blood T cell repertoires in COVID-19. Here immunoSEQ multiplex PCR was the method, and the copy in TCRdb shows in-frame clones only, minus some. Altogether roughly 260,000 clones are present, over 80% being singletons, with the ten largest covering 0.95% to 1.5%. Sequencing was carried out using PBMCs or T cells enriched from blood (not recorded which). The receptors originated from a human donor in a cohort exposed to, infected with or recovered from COVID-19 (not recorded which). The donor label of this sample is uncertain. Each CDR3 is given with its conserved first and last residue. Fields, in order: J gene, clone size, D gene, V gene, CDR3 DNA, CDR3 protein. The D gene is left open where the match is weak. Only some rows state a clone size, as once, few, many or a class for expanded clones.

TRBJ2-2	-	-	TRBV5-1	TGCGCCAGCAGCTTGGCCACTGCCGGGGAGCTGTTTTTT	CASSLATAGELFF
TRBJ1-2	-	TRBD1	TRBV2	TGTGCCAGCAGGATGGACAGGGGGACATCCAAGGGCTACACCTTC	CASRMDRGTSKGYTF
TRBJ2-1	-	TRBD2	TRBV5-8	TGTGCCAGCAGCTTGTGGCTAGCGGCCTCCTGGTACAATGAGCAGTTCTTC	CASSLWLAASWYNEQFF
TRBJ2-7	-	-	TRBV4-3	TGCGCCAGCAGCCCCACTACCACCGCCTACGAGCAGTACTTC	CASSPTTTAYEQYF
TRBJ1-1	-	-	TRBV5-8	TGTGCCAGCAGCTTTGGTAGATCCACTGAAGCTTTCTTT	CASSFGRSTEAFF
TRBJ2-2	-	TRBD1	TRBV10-3	TGTGCCATAGGACAGGGTGAGGCGTACACCGGGGAGCTGTTTTTT	CAIGQGEAYTGELFF
TRBJ2-2	-	TRBD1	TRBV24-1	TGTGCCACCAGTGATTTGCCAGGACAGGGATTCGGGGAGCTGTTTTTT	CATSDLPGQGFGELFF
TRBJ2-1	-	TRBD2	TRBV2	TGTGCCAGCAGGGGACTATACGATGAGCAGTTCTTC	CASRGLYDEQFF
TRBJ1-5	-	TRBD1	TRBV12-5	TGTGCTAGTGGCCTAATCGGACAGGGCAATCAGCCCCAGCATTTT	CASGLIGQGNQPQHF
TRBJ1-2	-	-	TRBV18	TGTGCCAGCTCATCCTCCGCGGGGGATTCCTATGGCTACACCTTC	CASSSSAGDSYGYTF
TRBJ1-6	few	-	TRBV7-8	TGTGCCAGCACCCCTATGGCCGGGGGAAATTCACCCCTCCACTTT	CASTPMAGGNSPLHF
TRBJ1-2	-	-	TRBV4-1	TGCGCCAGCAGCCAAGAACGAGAGTTGTATGGCTACACCTTC	CASSQERELYGYTF
TRBJ2-5	-	-	TRBV10-3	TGTGCCATCAGTGAGTCGAGTAGGGGCACAGAGACCCAGTACTTC	CAISESSRGTETQYF
TRBJ2-7	-	TRBD1	TRBV4-1	TGCGCCAGCAGCCGCGCCCCGGGACAGTACGAGCAGTACTTC	CASSRAPGQYEQYF
TRBJ1-4	-	-	TRBV28	TGTGCCAGCAGGGGCAGTACTAATGAAAAACTGTTTTTT	CASRGSTNEKLFF
TRBJ1-1	few	-	TRBV29-1	TGCAGCGTTGCCAGGAACACTGAAGCTTTCTTT	CSVARNTEAFF
TRBJ2-3	-	TRBD2	TRBV7-3	TGTGCCAGCAGCCAAGGGCTAGCGGGGACAGATACGCAGTATTTT	CASSQGLAGTDTQYF
TRBJ2-2	once	-	TRBV7-9	TGTGCCAGCAGCCCAAAGGGGCCAATGAACACCGGGGAGCTGTTTTTT	CASSPKGPMNTGELFF
TRBJ1-1	-	TRBD1	TRBV6-5	TGTGCCAGCAGTTTGGACAGGGGAGGTACTGAAGCTTTCTTT	CASSLDRGGTEAFF
TRBJ2-3	-	-	TRBV5-1	TGCGCCAGCAGCTTCGGGGAGGCAGATACGCAGTATTTT	CASSFGEADTQYF
TRBJ2-7	-	TRBD2	TRBV7-2	TGTGCCAGCAGCCCATGGCTTTTCCCTAGCGGGGGCTACGAGCAGTACTTC	CASSPWLFPSGGYEQYF
TRBJ2-7	-	TRBD1	TRBV6-5	TGTGCCAGCAGTTACACCCCCGGGACAGGGTTCGACGAGCAGTACTTC	CASSYTPGTGFDEQYF
TRBJ1-5	-	TRBD1	TRBV19	TGTGCCAGTAGTTCTACAGGGGGCAATCAGCCCCAGCATTTT	CASSSTGGNQPQHF
TRBJ1-1	-	-	TRBV12-3/TRBV12-4	TGTGCCAGCAGTTTCCCGGGAACCACTGAAGCTTTCTTT	CASSFPGTTEAFF
TRBJ1-1	-	TRBD1	TRBV5-1	TGCGCCAGCAGGCCCGGGACAGGGGGGTTTGGCACTGAAGCTTTCTTT	CASRPGTGGFGTEAFF